Listed here are 16 T cell receptor beta chains from one sample, sequenced in a study of blood T cell repertoires in COVID-19. Here immunoSEQ multiplex PCR was the method, and the copy in TCRdb shows in-frame clones only, minus some. Here the sample spans 200,000 to 250,000 clones, more than 85% being singletons. Material: peripheral blood. These receptors were obtained from a woman between 50 and 59 years old with COVID-19, enrolled during active disease.

V and J are TRBV7-8 and TRBJ1-1; D call uncertain. CDR3 size: 13 residues. Looked up from germline, CDR1 is SGHVS and CDR2 is FQNEAQ. V was trimmed by 3 bases and J by 2 bases, leaving 7 bases between them. The CDR3 coding sequence is TGTGCCAGCAGCTTCGGACTTAACACTGAAGCTTTCTTT. This sequence encodes CASSFGLNTEAFF.

This clone was detected once. The V gene is TRBV11-2, the J gene TRBJ1-1, with 12 bases matching TRBD1. Per the germline V gene, CDR1 is SGHAT and CDR2 is FQNNGV. J was trimmed by 11 bases and V by 4 bases; bases with no gene match: 11. The CDR3 consists of 15 residues. The CDR3 nucleotides are TGTGCCAGCAGCTCCTTTAGGGACAGGGGGCTACTGGCTTTCTTT. It codes for CASSSFRDRGLLAFF.

The chain carries TRBV28 and TRBJ1-4, with a tentative D call TRBD1 (5 bases). CDR3 length equals 16 residues. CDR1 is MDHEN, CDR2 SYDVKM, per germline. V lost 4 bases and J 0 bases, leaving 12 bases between the germline ends. The CDR3 nucleotides read TGTGCCAGCAGTTCGGGAGGGGTCACAACTAATGAAAAACTGTTTTTT. Encoded protein: CASSSGGVTTNEKLFF.

This clone showed up just a few times. The gene calls are TRBV24-1 and TRBJ1-1; the D gene is possibly TRBD1 (5 bases). V lost 6 bases and J lost 2, with 9 bases in between. CDR1 KGHDR and CDR2 SFDVKD come from the germline V gene. The CDR3 loop spans 13 amino acids. Here the CDR3 reads CATSRGLNTEAFF. DNA for the CDR3: TGTGCCACCAGTAGGGGCCTAAACACTGAAGCTTTCTTT.

The V and J genes are TRBV18 and TRBJ2-2; D is possibly TRBD1 (6 bases). The V end lost 3 bases, the J end lost 3 bases, and 8 bases lay between the germline ends. The CDR3 runs 14 residues. Germline V CDR1 and CDR2: KGHSH, LQKENI. The CDR3 here is CASSPTGYTGELFF. The CDR3 DNA follows: TGTGCCAGCTCACCGACAGGATACACCGGGGAGCTGTTTTTT.

The rearrangement joins TRBV3-1 (or the pseudogene TRBV3-2) to TRBJ2-3; 9 nucleotides line up with TRBD2. Per germline, CDR1 LGHDT and CDR2 YNNKEL (reference sequence). The CDR3 spans 17 residues. Trimming at V came to 0 bases and at J to 2 bases, leaving 6 bases not matched to a gene. The CDR3 protein is CASSQEASGVYTDTQYF. DNA for the CDR3: TGTGCCAGCAGCCAAGAGGCTAGCGGGGTGTACACAGATACGCAGTATTTT.

This chain uses TRBV5-6 with TRBJ2-2, with D hard to call. V shed 4 bases and J shed 3 bases, with 10 bases lying between them. Per germline, CDR1 SGHDT and CDR2 YYEEEE. This CDR3 has 14 residues. DNA for the CDR3: TGTGCCAGCAGCCCAGAAGTGGACACCGGGGAGCTGTTTTTT. It yields the protein CASSPEVDTGELFF.

Concerning this clone itself: The same CDR3 arises from other DNA sequences in this sample as well. The V call is TRBV7-3, the J call TRBJ2-3, with TRBD1 as a possible D gene (7 bases). The CDR3 has 15 residues. The V gene lost 4 bases and the J gene lost 0 bases, with 11 bases spanning the gap. Germline lookup yields CDR1 SGHTA and CDR2 FQGTGA. For the CDR3, the DNA is TGTGCCAGCAGCTCCTCAGGGGGGAGCACAGATACGCAGTATTTT. It yields the protein CASSSSGGSTDTQYF.

This chain uses TRBV5-1 with TRBJ2-3, with 7 bases fitting TRBD2. The CDR3 contains 16 residues. J was trimmed by 5 bases and V by 3 bases; bases with no gene match: 12. Germline-derived CDR1 and CDR2 are SGHRS and YFSETQ. CDR3 sequence: CASSSFGGGIQDTQYF. CDR3 in DNA: TGCGCCAGCAGCTCCTTTGGCGGGGGAATTCAAGATACGCAGTATTTT.

The V call is TRBV5-1, the J call TRBJ2-3; D is unresolved. V lost 0 bases and J lost 2, with 13 bases in between. The CDR3 is 16 residues long. Germline V gene lookup returns CDR1 SGHRS and CDR2 YFSETQ. In DNA form, the CDR3 reads TGCGCCAGCAGCTTGGAAGGCAAACAGTACACAGATACGCAGTATTTT. It codes for CASSLEGKQYTDTQYF.

V is TRBV6-5 and J is TRBJ2-2; D is ambiguous. Trimming took 2 bases from V and 0 from J, leaving 7 bases between them. This CDR3 region has 15 residues. Per germline, CDR1 MNHEY and CDR2 SVGAGI. The CDR3 coding sequence is TGTGCCAGCAGTTACGCGAACCCGAACACCGGGGAGCTGTTTTTT. Encoded protein: CASSYANPNTGELFF.

V and J are TRBV6-5 and TRBJ2-1; 7 nucleotides line up with TRBD2. Germline V gene lookup returns CDR1 MNHEY and CDR2 SVGAGI. Germline trimming cut 6 bases from V and 7 bases from J; bases unmatched to any gene: 6. This CDR3 is 13 amino acids long. The CDR3 DNA follows: TGTGCCAGCAGGCTAGCGGCGAGGAATGAGCAGTTCTTC. Encoded protein: CASRLAARNEQFF.

The CDR3 DNA is TGCAGTGCTAGTCCGACAGTGCAAGAGACCCAGTACTTC. Translating gives CSASPTVQETQYF. This chain connects TRBV20-1 to TRBJ2-5; perhaps TRBD1 as D (5 bases). Germline V gene sequence: CDR1 DFQATT, CDR2 SNEGSKA (reference sequence). V dropped 3 bases and J dropped 2 bases, with 10 bases sitting between them. The CDR3 has 13 amino acids.

As DNA, the CDR3 is TGTGCCAGCAGCTTGAGGATAGGGAACACTGAAGCTTTCTTT. Translating gives CASSLRIGNTEAFF. This chain joins TRBV11-3 and TRBJ1-1; D gene ambiguous. Germline loops: CDR1 SGHNT, CDR2 YENEEA. V lost 3 bases to trimming and J lost 1 base, with 9 bases between them. This CDR3 contains 14 residues.

The chain is built from TRBV5-8 and TRBJ2-7, with D possibly TRBD1 on 5 matching bases. The V and J ends lost 1 base and 7 bases respectively, with 18 bases between them. Germline V gene data show CDR1 as SGHTS and CDR2 as YDEGEE. The CDR3 length is 15 residues. The DNA for the CDR3 is TGTGCCAGCAGCTTGTCGTCAGGGTTACTCCTAGAGCAGTACGTC. This codes for CASSLSSGLLLEQYV.

This chain joins TRBV24-1 and TRBJ2-7; maybe TRBD1 (6 bases). V dropped 3 bases and J dropped 6 bases, with 11 bases sitting between them. The CDR3 is 13 residues long. Germline CDR1 and CDR2: KGHDR and SFDVKD. The CDR3 loop reads CATSDIQGREQYF. In nucleotides, the CDR3 is TGTGCCACCAGTGATATACAGGGTCGCGAGCAGTACTTC.